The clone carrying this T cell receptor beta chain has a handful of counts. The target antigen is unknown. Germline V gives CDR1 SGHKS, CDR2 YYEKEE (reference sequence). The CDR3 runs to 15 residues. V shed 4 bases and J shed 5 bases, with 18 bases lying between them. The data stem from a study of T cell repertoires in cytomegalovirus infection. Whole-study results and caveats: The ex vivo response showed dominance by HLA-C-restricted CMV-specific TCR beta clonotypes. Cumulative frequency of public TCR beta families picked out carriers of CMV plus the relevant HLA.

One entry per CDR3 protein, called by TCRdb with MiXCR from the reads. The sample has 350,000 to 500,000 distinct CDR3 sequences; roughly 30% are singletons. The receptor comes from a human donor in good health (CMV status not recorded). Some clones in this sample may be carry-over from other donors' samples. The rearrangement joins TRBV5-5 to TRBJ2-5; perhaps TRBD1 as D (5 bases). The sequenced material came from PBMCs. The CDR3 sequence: CASSQRQPAFETQYF. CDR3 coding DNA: TGTGCCAGCAGCCAAAGACAGCCAGCCTTTGAGACCCAGTACTTC.